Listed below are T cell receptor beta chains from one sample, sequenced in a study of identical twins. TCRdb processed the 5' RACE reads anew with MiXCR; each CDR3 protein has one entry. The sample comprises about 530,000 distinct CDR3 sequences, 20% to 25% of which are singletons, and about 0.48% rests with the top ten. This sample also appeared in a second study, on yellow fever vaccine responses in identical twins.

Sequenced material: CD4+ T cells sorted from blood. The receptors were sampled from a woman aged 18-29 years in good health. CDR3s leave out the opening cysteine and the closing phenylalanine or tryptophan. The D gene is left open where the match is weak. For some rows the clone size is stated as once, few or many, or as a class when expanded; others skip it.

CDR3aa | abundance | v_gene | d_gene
ASSVQQGAYEQY | . | TRBV5-1 | TRBD1
ATSDPTGTAQETQY | . | TRBV24-1 | .
SARDTGGWRNTGELF | . | TRBV20-1 | TRBD2
ASVGSMYNEQF | few | TRBV6-1 | .
ASSQTGLAGYTGELF | few | TRBV3-1 | TRBD2
AITGDGLGGAF | few | TRBV10-3 | .
ATSGRAGVGNEQF | . | TRBV15 | TRBD2
ASSTRGRENEQF | few | TRBV5-1 | .
ASSSLTRSSSDEQF | few | TRBV7-9 | .
ASSLATGTQY | . | TRBV5-6 | .
ASSSASGYVIQY | . | TRBV5-5 | .
SAPPFLAGGADTQY | . | TRBV20-1 | TRBD2
ASRTGTRIGELF | few | TRBV28 | .
ASSTLWLPSNEQF | few | TRBV7-2 | .
ASSALASGTDTQY | . | TRBV10-1 | TRBD2
ASSWTSGGVRETQY | . | TRBV5-1 | TRBD2
ASSDRVSGANVLT | . | TRBV2 | .
SGSGTGSEQY | many | TRBV20-1 | TRBD1
ASSHDSAMAGIYNEQF | . | TRBV14 | .
ASISGFTDTQY | . | TRBV25-1 | .
ASSLDRDLYGYT | . | TRBV7-2 | TRBD1
ASSFRDSSYGYT | . | TRBV5-1 | TRBD1
SAHFRGSPETQY | few | TRBV20-1 | TRBD1
ASRSTGTGGNYGYT | many | TRBV12-3/TRBV12-4 | TRBD1
ASSRGLARYNEQF | . | TRBV3-1 | TRBD2
ASSHLRGGGETQY | . | TRBV3-1 | TRBD2
ASSPPNVQGIHNEQF | few | TRBV18 | .
ASSLVLAGVFEQY | few | TRBV11-2 | TRBD2
ASSYSSGGRNEQF | few | TRBV6-5 | .